These T cell receptor beta chains were read from a single sample in a study of breast tumors, draining lymph nodes, adjacent tissues. MiXCR, applied by TCRdb to the multiplex PCR reads, yields one record per CDR3 protein. The sample has about 20,000 distinct CDR3 sequences, approximately 53% seen once; the top ten hold around 8%. Sequencing input: breast tumor tissue. The source is a female donor with breast cancer. Some clones in this sample may be carry-over from other donors' samples. CDR3s include the opening cysteine and the closing phenylalanine or tryptophan. A D gene is named only where the DNA matches it firmly. Expanded clones are given a class, and other clones once, few, many or no size at all.

TRBJ2-2 TRBV11-2 NA NA CASSPEGSGELFF TGTGCCAGCAGTCCAGAGGGTAGCGGGGAGCTGTTTTTT
TRBJ1-6 TRBV12-3/TRBV12-4 TRBD1 medium-sized CASSFEKGQGNSPLHF TGTGCCAGCAGTTTCGAAAAGGGACAGGGTAATTCACCCCTCCACTTT
TRBJ2-3 TRBV11-1 TRBD2 NA CASSFGLAGGLRTDTQYF TGTGCCAGCAGCTTCGGGCTAGCGGGAGGCCTTCGCACAGATACGCAGTATTTT
TRBJ1-4 TRBV4-2 NA medium-sized CASKPGTRMETNEKLFF TGTGCCAGCAAGCCAGGGACGCGTATGGAAACTAATGAAAAACTGTTTTTT
TRBJ2-7 TRBV19 NA many CASSIGLAYEQYF TGTGCCAGTAGTATAGGCTTAGCCTACGAGCAGTACTTC
TRBJ2-7 TRBV12-3/TRBV12-4 TRBD1 NA CASTPTGDEQYF TGTGCCAGCACCCCGACAGGGGACGAGCAGTACTTC
TRBJ2-2 TRBV2 NA NA CASSWTDLSTGELFF TGTGCCAGCAGTTGGACAGACTTGAGCACCGGGGAGCTGTTTTTT
TRBJ2-6 TRBV7-3 TRBD2 NA CASSLGVAGFSGANVLTF TGTGCCAGCAGCTTAGGAGTAGCGGGGTTCTCTGGGGCCAACGTCCTGACTTTC
TRBJ1-5 TRBV2 NA many CASSEDIGDNQPQHF TGTGCCAGCAGTGAAGATATAGGGGACAATCAGCCCCAGCATTTT
TRBJ1-1 TRBV7-3 NA many CASSLEGRGTEAFF TGTGCCAGCAGCTTAGAGGGACGGGGCACTGAAGCTTTCTTT
TRBJ2-5 TRBV12-3/TRBV12-4 NA NA CASSGRGGGTQYF TGTGCCAGCAGTGGCAGAGGGGGGGGGACCCAGTACTTC
TRBJ2-3 TRBV7-8 NA large CASTGLNPTDTQYF TGTGCCAGCACGGGGTTGAACCCGACAGATACGCAGTATTTT
TRBJ2-7 TRBV5-6 NA NA CARGQFGRTYEQYF TGTGCCCGCGGCCAATTTGGTAGAACCTACGAGCAGTACTTC
TRBJ2-7 TRBV18 NA many CASSPERGTGRYEQYF TGTGCCAGCTCACCCGAGCGGGGGACAGGGCGCTACGAGCAGTACTTC
TRBJ2-5 TRBV20-1 TRBD2 NA CSAHETSGGQETQYF TGCAGTGCTCACGAGACTAGCGGGGGACAAGAGACCCAGTACTTC
TRBJ2-3 TRBV9 NA medium-sized CASSSPLKGTEGWADTQYF TGTGCCAGCAGCTCTCCTCTTAAAGGGACTGAAGGGTGGGCAGATACGCAGTATTTT
TRBJ2-7 TRBV7-2 NA few CSSSLGGYYEQYF TGTTCCAGCAGCCTAGGGGGATACTACGAGCAGTACTTC
TRBJ2-2 TRBV6-5 NA many CASSYSSARSGTGELFF TGTGCCAGCAGTTACTCGTCGGCCCGCTCGGGCACCGGGGAGCTGTTTTTT
TRBJ2-3 TRBV5-4 NA NA CASSLNPGISTDTQYF TGTGCCAGCAGCTTGAATCCGGGAATAAGCACAGATACGCAGTATTTC
TRBJ2-1 TRBV29-1 NA medium-sized CSVDRGRNEQFF TGCAGCGTTGACAGGGGCCGCAATGAGCAGTTCTTC
TRBJ2-3 TRBV6-1 NA NA CASSRRDPSDTQYF TGTGCCAGCAGTCGCCGGGATCCCAGCGATACGCAGTATTTT
TRBJ2-3 TRBV29-1 TRBD2 NA CSVLLAGGLDTQYF TGCAGCGTTTTACTAGCGGGGGGGCTCGATACGCAGTATTTT
TRBJ2-1 TRBV6-1 NA NA CARSDTPLQFF TGTGCCCGCAGTGATACTCCTCTACAGTTCTTC
TRBJ2-3 TRBV6-2/TRBV6-3 NA few CASSLGVSAYTQYF TGTGCCAGCAGTTTGGGAGTGTCGGCCTATACGCAGTATTTC
TRBJ1-1 TRBV12-5 NA NA CASGLVRGGGGLMNTEAFF TGTGCTAGTGGTTTGGTACGTGGAGGGGGTGGCCTCATGAACACTGAAGCTTTCTTT